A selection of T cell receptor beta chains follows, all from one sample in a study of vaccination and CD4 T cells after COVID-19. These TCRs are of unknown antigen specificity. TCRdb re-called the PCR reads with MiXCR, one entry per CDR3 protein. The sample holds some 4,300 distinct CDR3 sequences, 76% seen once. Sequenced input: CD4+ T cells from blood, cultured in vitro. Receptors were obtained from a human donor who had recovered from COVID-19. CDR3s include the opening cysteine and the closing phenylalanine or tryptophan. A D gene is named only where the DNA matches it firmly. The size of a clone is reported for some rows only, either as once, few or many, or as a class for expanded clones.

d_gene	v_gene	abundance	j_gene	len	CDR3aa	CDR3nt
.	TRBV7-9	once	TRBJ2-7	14	CASSLGAGWDEEYF	TGTGCCAGCAGCTTAGGTGCGGGGTGGGACGAAGAGTACTTC
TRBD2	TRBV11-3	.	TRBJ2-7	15	CASSLEAGGRYEQYF	TGTGCCAGCAGCTTAGAAGCGGGAGGAAGGTACGAGCAGTACTTC
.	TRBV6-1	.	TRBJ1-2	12	CASRENRAGYTF	TGTGCCAGCAGAGAAAACAGGGCTGGCTACACCTTC
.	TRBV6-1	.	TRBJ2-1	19	CASSDRNLLTPRTYNEQFF	TGTGCCAGCAGTGACAGGAACTTACTTACCCCTCGAACCTACAATGAGCAGTTCTTC
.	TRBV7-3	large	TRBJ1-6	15	CASSASGRQNSPLHF	TGTGCCAGCAGCGCTTCGGGACGGCAGAATTCACCCCTCCACTTT
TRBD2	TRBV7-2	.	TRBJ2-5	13	CASRFSGSGAQYF	TGTGCCAGCAGATTTAGCGGGAGTGGGGCCCAGTACTTC
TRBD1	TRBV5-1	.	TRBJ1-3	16	CASSSTGQGPLERQYF	TGCGCCAGCAGTTCTACCGGACAGGGCCCTCTGGAAAGACAATATTTT
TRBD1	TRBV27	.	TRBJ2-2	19	CASSPGQGADRVNTGELFF	TGTGCCAGCAGTCCCGGACAGGGGGCGGATCGGGTTAACACCGGGGAGCTGTTTTTT
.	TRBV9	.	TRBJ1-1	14	CASNEFRGNTEAFF	TGTGCCAGCAACGAATTTCGGGGGAACACTGAAGCTTTCTTT
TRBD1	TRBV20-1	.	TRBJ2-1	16	CSARDIGQGAYNEQFF	TGCAGTGCTAGAGATATCGGACAGGGGGCCTACAATGAGCAGTTCTTC
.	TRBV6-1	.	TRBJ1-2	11	CASRERDGYTF	TGTGCCAGCAGGGAAAGGGATGGCTACACCTTC
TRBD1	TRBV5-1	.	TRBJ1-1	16	CASSLGTGSLNTEAFF	TGCGCCAGCAGCTTGGGGACAGGAAGCCTCAACACTGAAGCTTTCTTT
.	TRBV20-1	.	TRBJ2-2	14	CSARAGIGDGEVFF	TGCAGTGCTAGAGCCGGGATAGGTGACGGTGAGGTGTTTTTT
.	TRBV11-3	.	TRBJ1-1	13	CASSFSQNTEAFF	TGTGCCAGCAGCTTTTCCCAGAACACTGAAGCTTTCTTT
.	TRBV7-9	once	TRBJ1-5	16	CASSSILGGGGQPQHF	TGTGCCAGCAGCTCCATCCTGGGGGGCGGGGGTCAGCCCCAGCATTTT
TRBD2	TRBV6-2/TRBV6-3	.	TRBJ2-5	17	CASSAGTSGSRRETQYF	TGTGCCAGCAGTGCCGGGACTAGCGGGAGCAGGAGAGAGACCCAGTACTTC
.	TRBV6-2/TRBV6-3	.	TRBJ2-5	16	CASTIAPSRGKETQYF	TGTGCCAGCACCATAGCCCCTTCTCGGGGTAAAGAGACCCAGTACTTC
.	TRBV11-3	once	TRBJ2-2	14	CASSATRSTGELFF	TGTGCCAGCAGCGCGACCCGTAGCACCGGGGAGCTGTTTTTT
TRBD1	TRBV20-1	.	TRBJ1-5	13	CSARVQGDQPQHF	TGCAGTGCTAGGGTACAGGGGGATCAGCCCCAGCATTTT
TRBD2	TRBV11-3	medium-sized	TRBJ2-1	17	CASSSGTSGRGGNEQFF	TGTGCCAGCAGCTCAGGGACTAGCGGGAGGGGCGGCAATGAGCAGTTCTTC
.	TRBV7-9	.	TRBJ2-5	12	CASSWYQETQYF	TGTGCCAGCTCCTGGTACCAAGAGACCCAGTACTTC
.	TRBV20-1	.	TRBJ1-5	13	CSARMDSNQPQHF	TGCAGTGCTAGGATGGATAGCAATCAGCCCCAGCATTTT
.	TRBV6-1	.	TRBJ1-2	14	CASIQTGLNYGYTF	TGTGCCAGCATCCAAACAGGGTTGAACTATGGCTACACCTTC
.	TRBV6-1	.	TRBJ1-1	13	CASTLLVETEAFF	TGTGCCAGCACGCTTCTAGTGGAGACTGAAGCTTTCTTT
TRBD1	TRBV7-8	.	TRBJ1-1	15	CASSYYRGGNTEAFF	TGTGCCAGCAGCTATTACAGGGGGGGGAACACTGAAGCTTTCTTT
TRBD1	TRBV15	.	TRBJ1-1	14	CATSTGQRDTEAFF	TGTGCCACCAGCACGGGACAGAGGGACACTGAAGCTTTCTTT
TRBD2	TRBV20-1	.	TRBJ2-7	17	CSARGLASGVSSYEQYF	TGCAGTGCTAGGGGACTAGCTAGCGGGGTTAGCTCCTACGAGCAGTACTTC
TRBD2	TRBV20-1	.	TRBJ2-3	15	CSAPGLAGNTDTQYF	TGCAGTGCGCCCGGACTAGCGGGGAACACAGATACGCAGTATTTT
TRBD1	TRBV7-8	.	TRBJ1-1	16	CASSLALGQQNTEAFF	TGTGCCAGCAGCTTAGCTTTGGGACAGCAGAACACTGAAGCTTTCTTT
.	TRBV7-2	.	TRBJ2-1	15	CASSSDRHSYNEQFF	TGTGCCAGCAGCTCCGACCGCCACTCCTACAATGAGCAGTTCTTC
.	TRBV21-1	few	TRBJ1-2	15	CASSIGQVGNYGYTF	TGTGCCAGCAGCATCGGGCAGGTAGGGAACTATGGCTACACCTTC
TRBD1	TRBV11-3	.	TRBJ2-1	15	CASSLRDSGGNEQFF	TGTGCCAGCAGCCTACGGGACAGCGGAGGTAATGAGCAGTTCTTC
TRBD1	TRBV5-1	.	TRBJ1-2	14	CASTLGGAYYGYTF	TGCGCCAGTACCCTAGGGGGCGCTTACTATGGCTACACCTTC
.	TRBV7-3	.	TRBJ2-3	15	CASSLLGGGTDTQYF	TGTGCCAGCAGCTTATTGGGCGGGGGCACAGATACGCAGTATTTT
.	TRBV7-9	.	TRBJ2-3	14	CASTPLEAGYPQYF	TGTGCCAGCACTCCTTTGGAGGCTGGTTATCCGCAGTATTTT
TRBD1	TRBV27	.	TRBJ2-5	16	CASSPSRAGGVGTQYF	TGTGCCAGCAGTCCCAGCCGGGCAGGGGGCGTTGGGACCCAGTACTTC
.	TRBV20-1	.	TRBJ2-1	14	CSASREGEDNEQFF	TGCAGTGCTAGTCGTGAGGGGGAGGACAATGAGCAGTTCTTC
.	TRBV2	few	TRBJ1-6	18	CASSEASPPGLMDSPLHF	TGTGCCAGCAGTGAAGCTTCTCCCCCCGGACTGATGGACTCACCCCTCCACTTT
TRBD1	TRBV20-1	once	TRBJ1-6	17	CSARVSRGQAPFSPLHF	TGCAGTGCTAGAGTCTCCCGGGGACAGGCCCCTTTTTCGCCCCTCCACTTT
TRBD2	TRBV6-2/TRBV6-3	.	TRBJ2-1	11	CASNNGREQFF	TGTGCCAGCAATAACGGGAGGGAGCAGTTCTTC
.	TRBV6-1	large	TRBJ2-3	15	CASSEAGQSTDTQYF	TGTGCCAGCAGTGAAGCAGGGCAGAGCACAGATACGCAGTATTTT
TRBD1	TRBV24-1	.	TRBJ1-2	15	CATSDRQGSGYGYTF	TGTGCCACCAGTGATCGACAGGGTTCGGGGTATGGCTACACCTTC
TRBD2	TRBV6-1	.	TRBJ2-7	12	CASSPVAGLQYF	TGTGCCAGCAGTCCCGTAGCGGGATTGCAGTACTTC
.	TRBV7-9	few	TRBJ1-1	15	CASSARAGANTEAFF	TGTGCCAGCAGCGCGAGGGCGGGGGCCAACACTGAAGCTTTCTTT